This is a list of T cell receptor beta chains from one sample in a study of blood T cell repertoires in COVID-19. Only in-frame clones appear in the TCRdb table, and some are missing; sequencing was by immunoSEQ multiplex PCR. In the table there are under 300,000 clones, around 80% of which are singletons. The sample consisted of PBMCs or T cells enriched from blood (not recorded which). These receptors came from a man aged 40-50 years who had recovered from COVID-19. CDR3s include the opening cysteine and the closing phenylalanine or tryptophan. Fields, in order: CDR3 DNA, CDR3 protein, D gene, J gene, V gene, clone size. A D gene is named only where the DNA matches it firmly. Part of the rows lack a size; the others show once, few, many or a class for expanded clones.

CDR3nt: TGTGCCAGCTCACTAGGACAGGGGGCGTTGGACACTGAAGCTTTCTTT
CDR3aa: CASSLGQGALDTEAFF
d_gene: TRBD1
j_gene: TRBJ1-1
v_gene: TRBV18
abundance: -

CDR3nt: TGTGCCAGCAGCTTAGAGCACAGGGGGCTGACTGAAGCTTTCTTT
CDR3aa: CASSLEHRGLTEAFF
d_gene: TRBD1
j_gene: TRBJ1-1
v_gene: TRBV7-2
abundance: -

CDR3nt: TGTGCCAGCAGCCTCACGGGACAGGTTTCACCCCTCCACTTT
CDR3aa: CASSLTGQVSPLHF
d_gene: TRBD1
j_gene: TRBJ1-6
v_gene: TRBV2
abundance: -

CDR3nt: TGTGCCATCAGTGAGTCCCTCGACAGGGTCCTTCCTGAGCAGTTCTTC
CDR3aa: CAISESLDRVLPEQFF
d_gene: TRBD1
j_gene: TRBJ2-1
v_gene: TRBV10-3
abundance: -

CDR3nt: TGTGCCAGCAGCGTATTACAGGGCCTCTCACCCCTCCACTTT
CDR3aa: CASSVLQGLSPLHF
d_gene: -
j_gene: TRBJ1-6
v_gene: TRBV9
abundance: -

CDR3nt: TGTGCCAGCAGCACCCGGGAGCTCTACGAGCAGTACTTC
CDR3aa: CASSTRELYEQYF
d_gene: -
j_gene: TRBJ2-7
v_gene: TRBV9
abundance: -

CDR3nt: TGTGCCAGCAGTTACGGCAGGGGAGAGACCCAGTACTTC
CDR3aa: CASSYGRGETQYF
d_gene: -
j_gene: TRBJ2-5
v_gene: TRBV6-5
abundance: -

CDR3nt: TGTGCCAGCAGTCCCCAGTTTAGCGGGAGGCCCCAAGCCAAAAACATTCAGTACTTC
CDR3aa: CASSPQFSGRPQAKNIQYF
d_gene: TRBD2
j_gene: TRBJ2-4
v_gene: TRBV27
abundance: -

CDR3nt: TGTGCCAGTAGTATGTCGACAGGGCCCGGCGGGTATGAGCAGTTCTTC
CDR3aa: CASSMSTGPGGYEQFF
d_gene: TRBD1
j_gene: TRBJ2-1
v_gene: TRBV19
abundance: -

CDR3nt: TGTGCCAGCAGCGAACTAGCGGGCTACGAGCAGTACTTC
CDR3aa: CASSELAGYEQYF
d_gene: TRBD2
j_gene: TRBJ2-7
v_gene: TRBV5-6
abundance: -

CDR3nt: TGCGCCAGCAGCCAAGAGCCAGGGGATGCTACTGAAGCTTTCTTT
CDR3aa: CASSQEPGDATEAFF
d_gene: -
j_gene: TRBJ1-1
v_gene: TRBV4-3
abundance: -

CDR3nt: TGTGCCAGCATGGCGGGGGGCAGAGTGGAGACCCAGTACTTC
CDR3aa: CASMAGGRVETQYF
d_gene: TRBD2
j_gene: TRBJ2-5
v_gene: TRBV28
abundance: -

CDR3nt: TGTGCCAGCAGCTTGTGGCGGACAGGGGCTTCCGCGGGAAACACCATATATTTT
CDR3aa: CASSLWRTGASAGNTIYF
d_gene: TRBD1
j_gene: TRBJ1-3
v_gene: TRBV5-5
abundance: -

CDR3nt: TGTGCCAGCACAAACTCTCTAGCGGGAGAGTACAATGAGCAGTTCTTC
CDR3aa: CASTNSLAGEYNEQFF
d_gene: TRBD2
j_gene: TRBJ2-1
v_gene: TRBV9
abundance: once

CDR3nt: TGTGCCAGCAGTTTAGATATACAGCAGTCACCCCTCCACTTT
CDR3aa: CASSLDIQQSPLHF
d_gene: -
j_gene: TRBJ1-6
v_gene: TRBV28
abundance: few

CDR3nt: TGCGCCAGCAGCCAGAATGAAAGAGATAATTCACCCCTCCACTTT
CDR3aa: CASSQNERDNSPLHF
d_gene: -
j_gene: TRBJ1-6
v_gene: TRBV4-3
abundance: -

CDR3nt: TGTGCCAGCAGGCCTCCGGGACAGGGAAACACCGGGGAGCTGTTTTTT
CDR3aa: CASRPPGQGNTGELFF
d_gene: TRBD1
j_gene: TRBJ2-2
v_gene: TRBV7-8
abundance: -